The rows below give T cell receptor beta chains drawn from one sample of a study of post-analysis software for immune sequencing data. TCRdb re-analysed the PCR reads in MiXCR, keeping a single row per CDR3 protein. The sample consists of about 500,000 distinct CDR3 sequences, under 55% of them appearing once. The sequenced sample was blood. Every receptor here comes from a girl aged 5-17 years with multiple sclerosis. CDR3s include the opening cysteine and the closing phenylalanine or tryptophan. The order of the fields is J gene, V gene, CDR3 protein.

TRBJ1-2 TRBV12-3/TRBV12-4 CASNNEGGYYGYTF
TRBJ2-5 TRBV5-1 CASSFWPNLQETQYF
TRBJ2-5 TRBV9 CANSVGRADQETQYF
TRBJ1-5 TRBV4-1 CASSQVTGGNQPQHF
TRBJ1-2 TRBV12-3/TRBV12-4 CASSWSGTAENGYTF
TRBJ1-2 TRBV21-1 CASSRHPGTGGNYGYTF
TRBJ2-3 TRBV28 CASSIPTVSTDTQYF
TRBJ1-2 TRBV29-1 CSTGGANYGYTF
NA TRBV20-1 CSASSGRLTKNIQYF
TRBJ2-7 TRBV20-1 CSADTRASGRADEQYF
TRBJ2-1 TRBV20-1 CSAKGLPPYNEQFF
TRBJ2-4 TRBV20-1 CSVVGDRGLKEQYF
TRBJ2-5 TRBV20-1 CSAKGLAASQETQYF
TRBJ1-2 TRBV6-2/TRBV6-3 CASSYDRTYGYTF
TRBJ1-2 TRBV20-1 CSARDLRGTGRVNYGYTF
TRBJ2-5 TRBV20-1 CSGSQETQYF
TRBJ2-7 TRBV7-2 CASSSGTSGSNEQYF
TRBJ1-1 TRBV20-1 CSAPEAGPNTEAFF
TRBJ1-1 TRBV29-1 CSVVLPLGERTEAFF
TRBJ2-5 TRBV7-2 CASSFGSTETQYF
TRBJ2-5 TRBV4-1 CASSPIGQETQYF
TRBJ2-7 TRBV28 CASSFGGSEQYF
TRBJ2-7 TRBV25-1 CASSALAGGPGEQYF
TRBJ2-1 TRBV18 CASSPGLAGVSVGDEQFF
TRBJ1-2 TRBV29-1 CSVGRGEDYGYTF
TRBJ2-5 TRBV12-3/TRBV12-4 CASSLGPTGGETQYF
TRBJ1-5 TRBV6-5 CASGGSINQPQHF
TRBJ1-2 TRBV4-1 CASSQESRNYGYTF
TRBJ1-6 TRBV12-3/TRBV12-4 CASSFRGGWNSPLHF
TRBJ2-3 TRBV7-3 CASSPRSWRVLPNSTDTQYF
NA TRBV5-1 CASSPAGRETQYF
NA TRBV6-5 CASSYERTLAKNIQYF
TRBJ2-1 TRBV12-3/TRBV12-4 CASSSDGKNNEQFF
TRBJ1-5 TRBV12-3/TRBV12-4 CASSFIPDQPQHF
TRBJ2-1 TRBV29-1 CSVGTAEQFF
TRBJ2-1 TRBV29-1 CSVVPQGVYNEQFF
TRBJ1-2 TRBV29-1 CSVGTPNYGYTF
TRBJ2-7 TRBV28 CASSFVAGALSYEQYF
TRBJ2-1 TRBV7-2 CASSLASPSYNEQFF
TRBJ2-7 TRBV20-1 CSARDPRTSGSYEQYF
TRBJ2-6 TRBV27 CASSLYLGPLGDRRVIGANVLTF
NA TRBV5-1 CASSGTGDAYEQYF
TRBJ2-7 TRBV28 CASSLLQRGEQYF
TRBJ2-3 TRBV20-1 CSARDSQSTDTQYF
TRBJ1-1 TRBV3-1 CASSFRTGGIGTEAFF
TRBJ2-7 TRBV5-1 CASSLVGGQNEQYF
TRBJ2-1 TRBV11-2 CASSGEGSYNEQFF
TRBJ2-7 TRBV5-1 CASSFTAGESYEQYF
TRBJ2-1 TRBV7-2 CASSGYWRETYNEQFF
TRBJ2-3 TRBV20-1 CSARDASGTDTQYF
TRBJ2-1 TRBV7-2 CASSFSPDSNNEQFF
TRBJ2-3 TRBV12-3/TRBV12-4 CASSPRWSAGDMQYF
TRBJ2-7 TRBV12-3/TRBV12-4 CASSAAGGEQYF
TRBJ2-3 TRBV29-1 CSADRQGAVGDTQYF
TRBJ1-1 TRBV4-1 CASSQPPRGNTEAFF
TRBJ2-7 TRBV20-1 CSARVHEQYF
TRBJ2-5 TRBV6-5 CASTWDRGETQYF